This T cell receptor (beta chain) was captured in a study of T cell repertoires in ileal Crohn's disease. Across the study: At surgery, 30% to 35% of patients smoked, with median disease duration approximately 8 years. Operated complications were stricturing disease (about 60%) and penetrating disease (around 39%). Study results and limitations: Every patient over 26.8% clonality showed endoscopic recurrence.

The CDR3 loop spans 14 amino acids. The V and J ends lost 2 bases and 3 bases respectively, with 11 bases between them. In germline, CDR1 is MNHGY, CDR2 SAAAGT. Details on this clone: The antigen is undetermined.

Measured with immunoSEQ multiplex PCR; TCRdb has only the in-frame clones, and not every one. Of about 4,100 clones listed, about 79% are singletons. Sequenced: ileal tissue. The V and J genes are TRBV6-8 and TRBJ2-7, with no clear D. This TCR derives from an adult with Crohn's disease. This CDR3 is CASSYTQWCYEQYF. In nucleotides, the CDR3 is TGTGCCAGCAGTTACACACAGTGGTGCTACGAGCAGTACTTC.